These 30 T cell receptor beta chains share one sample of origin, sequenced in a study of a mutant IDH1 vaccine in newly diagnosed glioma. Time point specified: week 5, during vaccination. A 20-mer mutant IDH1 peptide at 300 ug was injected subcutaneously with topical imiquimod. Antigen specificity for these receptors is unknown. TCRdb's copy holds only in-frame clones and misses some; the assay was immunoSEQ multiplex PCR. The profile shows around 51,000 clones, roughly 73% of them singletons. The input for sequencing was PBMCs, taken from a glioma patient whose treatment included an IDH1 peptide vaccine. The receptors here all came from a middle-aged woman with glioma.

The V and J genes are TRBV19 and TRBJ2-1, with 9 bases aligning to TRBD2. The junction had 10 bases not matched to a gene; V was cut back by 8 bases and J by 5 bases. The CDR3 extends over 15 amino acids. CDR1 LNHDA and CDR2 SQIVND come from the germline V gene (reference sequence). In DNA, the CDR3 is TGTGCCAGTGGGAATGGGGCTAGCGGGAACAATGAGCAGTTCTTC. Protein sequence: CASGNGASGNNEQFF.

V usage is TRBV19 and J usage is TRBJ2-7; either TRBD1 or TRBD2 may supply D (5 bases each). V lost 0 bases and J 1 base, leaving 16 bases between the germline ends. This CDR3 has 17 residues. Germline CDR1 LNHDA, CDR2 SQIVND (reference sequence). The CDR3, as DNA: TGTGCCAGTAGTATAGATGGCGAAGGGACGGAGTCCTACGAGCAGTACTTC. Translating it yields CASSIDGEGTESYEQYF.

This sequence joins TRBV7-4 and TRBJ2-4; TRBD1 or TRBD2 may be the D gene (5 bases each). The germline gives CDR1 SGHVT, CDR2 SQSDAQ. Trimming took off 2 bases at V and 0 bases at J, with 17 bases between the two ends. This CDR3 region has 18 residues. CDR3 sequence reads: CASSLSGPYRLAKNIQYF. Written as DNA, the CDR3 is TGTGCCAGCAGCTTATCGGGGCCCTACCGTTTAGCCAAAAACATTCAGTACTTC.

The rearrangement links TRBV19 to TRBJ1-1, with TRBD1 as a possible D gene (5 bases). The CDR3 loop spans 14 amino acids. The V gene's germline CDR1 is LNHDA and CDR2 SQIVND (reference sequence). The V end was cut by 3 bases, the J end by 4 bases, with 12 bases between. The CDR3 here is CASSIVWGGTEAFF. The CDR3, as DNA: TGTGCCAGTAGTATCGTATGGGGGGGCACTGAAGCTTTCTTT.

The chain recombines TRBV5-1 with TRBJ2-1; D is perhaps TRBD2 (6 bases). The germline gives CDR1 SGHRS, CDR2 YFSETQ. The CDR3 loop spans 13 amino acids. V was cut by 4 bases and J by 8 bases, with 13 bases left in between. The CDR3 nucleotides are TGCGCCAGCAGCATCGGGACTCGGGATGAGCAGTTCTTC. Translated, it gives CASSIGTRDEQFF.

The rearrangement links TRBV2 to TRBJ1-3; D is unresolved. Trimming took 7 bases from V and 5 from J, leaving 18 bases between them. Germline V gene sequence: CDR1 SNHLY, CDR2 FYNNEI. This CDR3 has 15 amino acids. The CDR3 loop is CASTPEVGVRNTIYF. In nucleotides, the CDR3 is TGTGCCAGCACCCCCGAGGTCGGGGTTCGAAACACCATATATTTT. The full variable domain, rest sourced from reference TRBV2 and TRBJ1-3, is EPEVTQTPSHQVTQMGQEVILRCVPISNHLYFYWYRQILGQKVEFLVSFYNNEISEKSEIFDDQFSVERPDGSNFTLKIRSTKLEDSAMYFCASTPEVGVRNTIYFGEGSWLTVV.

This chain connects TRBV27 to TRBJ2-3; TRBD1 or TRBD2 may be the D gene (5 bases each). The germline V and J ends were trimmed by 3 bases and 6 bases, with 13 bases remaining between them. Germline loops: CDR1 MNHEY, CDR2 SMNVEV (reference sequence). This CDR3 spans 14 amino acids. In DNA, the CDR3 is TGTGCCAGCAGTTTTTGGGGGAAGGGGGATACGCAGTATTTT. The encoded protein is CASSFWGKGDTQYF.

The chain couples TRBV10-2 to TRBJ1-4; D gene ambiguous. V was trimmed by 4 bases and J by 3 bases, leaving 9 bases between them. Per the germline V gene, CDR1 is WSHSY and CDR2 is SAAADI. The CDR3 extends over 14 amino acids. CDR3 protein: CASSVRVPNEKLFF. In DNA form, the CDR3 reads TGCGCCAGCAGTGTACGGGTTCCTAATGAAAAACTGTTTTTT.

V gene TRBV19 combines with J gene TRBJ2-2, with 9 bases identical to TRBD2. The CDR3 extends over 16 amino acids. Germline CDR1 reads LNHDA; CDR2 reads SQIVND (reference sequence). Trimming took 6 bases from V and 5 from J; bases not matched to a gene: 10. The CDR3 sequence: CASRLAGVLRTGELFF. The CDR3, as DNA: TGTGCCAGTAGGTTAGCGGGGGTTCTGCGGACCGGGGAGCTGTTTTTT.

The chain carries TRBV6-1 and TRBJ1-2; perhaps TRBD1 as D (5 bases). CDR3 length equals 14 residues. Germline CDR1 and CDR2: MNHNS and SASEGT. V was clipped by 2 bases and J by 4 bases, with 11 bases between them. This CDR3 is CASSESGGVYGYTF. The CDR3 nucleotides are TGTGCCAGCAGTGAATCGGGGGGAGTCTATGGCTACACCTTC.

The V call is TRBV6-6, the J call TRBJ2-7; 9 positions match TRBD2. The V and J ends lost 7 bases and 5 bases, in that order; junction bases with no gene match: 12. CDR3 length: 15 amino acids. Germline assignment: CDR1 MNHNY and CDR2 SVGAGI (reference sequence). The CDR3 sequence: CASTQRGDLPNEQYF. CDR3 sequence (DNA): TGTGCCAGCACCCAGCGGGGGGACCTTCCTAACGAGCAGTACTTC.

The J gene is TRBJ1-1, the V gene TRBV4-2; perhaps TRBD1 as D (5 bases). The CDR3 sequence is 14 residues long. V was clipped by 4 bases and J by 5 bases, with 14 bases between them. CDR1 LGHNA and CDR2 YNFKEQ come from the germline V gene. The CDR3 spells CASSPGDRRTEAFF. CDR3 nucleotides: TGTGCCAGCAGCCCGGGGGATCGGCGGACTGAAGCTTTCTTT.

V is TRBV19 and J is TRBJ2-1; 7 bases map to TRBD2. The length of the CDR3 is 16 residues. CDR1 and CDR2 from the germline V gene are LNHDA and SQIVND (reference sequence). V was clipped by 2 bases and J by 9 bases; unmatched bases: 13. DNA for the CDR3: TGTGCCAGTAGTATACGGACTAGTTCTTCCAAGGTTGAGCAGTTCTTC. As protein: CASSIRTSSSKVEQFF.

This chain uses TRBV9 with TRBJ1-5; 9 bases are shared with TRBD1. The CDR3 contains 18 residues. Trimming removed 3 bases from V and 2 bases from J; junction bases left unmatched: 12. Germline CDR1 SGDLS, CDR2 YYNGEE. CDR3 sequence: CASSASPGTGFGNQPQHF. For the CDR3, the DNA is TGTGCCAGCAGCGCCAGTCCCGGGACAGGGTTCGGCAATCAGCCCCAGCATTTT. The full variable domain, its missing parts supplied by reference TRBV9 and TRBJ1-5, is DSGVTQTPKHLITATGQRVTLRCSPRSGDLSVYWYQQSLDQGLQFLIQYYNGEERAKGNILERFSAQQFPDLHSELNLSSLELGDSALYFCASSASPGTGFGNQPQHFGDGTRLSIL.

The chain uses TRBV5-6 and TRBJ2-3; the match to TRBD1 covers 10 bases. The CDR3 is made up of 16 amino acids. Per germline, CDR1 SGHDT and CDR2 YYEEEE. The junction had 5 bases not matched to a gene; V was cut back by 0 bases and J by 4 bases. CDR3 bases: TGTGCCAGCAGCTTGGGGGGGACAGGGGTAGCAGATACGCAGTATTTT. This translates into CASSLGGTGVADTQYF. The full variable domain, completed using reference TRBV5-6 and TRBJ2-3, is DAGVTQSPTHLIKTRGQQVTLRCSPKSGHDTVSWYQQALGQGPQFIFQYYEEEERQRGNFPDRFSGHQFPNYSSELNVNALLLGDSALYLCASSLGGTGVADTQYFGPGTRLTVL.

The rearrangement joins TRBV6-4 to TRBJ2-1; 11 bases map to TRBD2. Unmatched junction bases numbered 5, after V lost 3 bases and J lost 4 bases. There are 16 residues in the CDR3. The germline V gene encodes CDR1 MRHNA and CDR2 SNTAGT. Written as DNA, the CDR3 is TGTGCCAGCAGTGAGAGGGTAGCGGGGGGGTACAATGAGCAGTTCTTC. This codes for CASSERVAGGYNEQFF.

The chain recombines TRBV19 with TRBJ1-2, with 8 positions matching TRBD1. The junction had 10 bases not matched to a gene; V was cut back by 3 bases and J by 1 base. The CDR3 runs to 17 residues. CDR1 and CDR2 from the germline V gene are LNHDA and SQIVND (reference sequence). CDR3 sequence (DNA): TGTGCCAGTAGTATCCAGGGGACAGGATGGATTAACTATGGCTACACCTTC. Encoded protein: CASSIQGTGWINYGYTF.

V usage is TRBV7-6 and J usage is TRBJ1-3, with a possible D match to TRBD1 (5 bases). Germline V CDR1 and CDR2: SGHVS, FNYEAQ. The CDR3 is 16 amino acids. With 3 bases removed from V and 2 bases from J, the gap between germline ends came to 14 bases. The DNA of the CDR3 is TGTGCCAGCAGCTTTACAGGTTCTCGGCCTGGAAACACCATATATTTT. Its protein is CASSFTGSRPGNTIYF.

This chain links TRBV11-3 with TRBJ2-3; no reliable D call. This CDR3 region has 12 residues. Germline CDR1 SGHNT, CDR2 YENEEA. V lost 1 base and J 5 bases, leaving 4 bases between the germline ends. CDR3 DNA sequence: TGTGCCAGCAGCTTAGGTGAAGATACGCAGTATTTT. This gives the protein CASSLGEDTQYF. The whole variable domain, remainder taken from reference TRBV11-3 and TRBJ2-3, is EAGVVQSPRYKIIEKKQPVAFWCNPISGHNTLYWYLQNLGQGPELLIRYENEEAVDDSQLPKDRFSAERLKGVDSTLKIQPAELGDSAVYLCASSLGEDTQYFGPGTRLTVL.

This clone was counted only a few times. The chain links TRBV7-2 to TRBJ1-5; D unresolved. The V end was cut by 5 bases, the J end by 9 bases, with 11 bases between. The CDR3 loop spans 12 amino acids. CDR1 SGHTA and CDR2 FQGNSA come from the germline V gene. The CDR3 region is CASSVPPAPQHF. DNA of the CDR3: TGTGCCAGCAGCGTTCCCCCTGCGCCCCAGCATTTT.

This rearrangement joins TRBV12-2 to TRBJ2-7; the D call in the table, TRBD1, was not verified against the DNA. TRBV12-2 is termed a pseudogene. CDR3 size: 14 residues. The CDR3 region has the DNA TGTGCAAGTCGCTCCGACAGGGGGCCTTACGAGCAGTACTTC. Protein: CASRSDRGPYEQYF.

V gene TRBV7-8 combines with J gene TRBJ2-3; D is uncertain. V lost 5 bases and J lost 5, with 8 bases in between. Germline CDR1 is SGHVS and CDR2 is FQNEAQ. The CDR3 totals 12 residues. The DNA of the CDR3 is TGTGCCAGCAGCCTCGACCGAGATACGCAGTATTTT. Translated, it gives CASSLDRDTQYF.

The chain joins TRBV5-4 to TRBJ1-4; no firm D call. The CDR3 has 16 amino acids. Trimming shortened V by 6 bases and J by 5 bases, and 20 bases separated the two germline ends. Germline CDR1 is SGHNT and CDR2 is YYREEE (reference sequence). The CDR3 DNA reads TGTGCCAGCACCACATCCAAGGGTGATTCGAATGAAAAACTGTTTTTT. Translated, it gives CASTTSKGDSNEKLFF. Based on the CDR3 plus reference TRBV5-4 and TRBJ1-4, the full variable domain is ETGVTQSPTHLIKTRGQQVTLRCSSQSGHNTVSWYQQALGQGPQFIFQYYREEENGRGNFPPRFSGLQFPNYSSELNVNALELDDSALYLCASTTSKGDSNEKLFFGSGTQLSVL.

The sample holds a few counts of this clone. The V call is TRBV6-5, the J call TRBJ2-7; the D gene is possibly TRBD2 (6 bases). Germline V gene lookup returns CDR1 MNHEY and CDR2 SVGAGI. Trimming took 7 bases from V and 5 from J, leaving 12 bases between them. There are 12 residues in the CDR3. The CDR3 DNA reads TGTGCCAGCAACGGGGGTACCCACGAGCAGTACTTC. Translation gives CASNGGTHEQYF.

V gene TRBV10-3 combines with J gene TRBJ1-4; 8 bases map to TRBD1. The CDR3 has 16 amino acids. Germline trimming cut 6 bases from V and 7 bases from J; bases unmatched to any gene: 13. Germline V gene lookup returns CDR1 ENHRY and CDR2 SYGVKD. As DNA, the CDR3 is TGTGCCATCAGAGCCCGGGCAGGGGGCGCGGGTGAAAAACTGTTTTTT. This gives the protein CAIRARAGGAGEKLFF.

The chain recombines TRBV19 with TRBJ1-6; TRBD1 is a possible D gene (6 bases). This CDR3 is built from 13 residues. CDR1 and CDR2 (germline): LNHDA, SQIVND (reference sequence). V was pared by 4 bases and J by 8 bases, with 9 bases between. CDR3 nucleotides: TGTGCCAGTAGTACCAGGGGAGATTCACCCCTCCACTTT. The encoded protein is CASSTRGDSPLHF.

CDR3 bases: TGTGCCACCCCGAGGGGGGGCGAGCAGTACTTC. This translates into CATPRGGEQYF. This chain links TRBV2 with TRBJ2-7, with a possible D match to TRBD2 (7 bases). The CDR3 covers 11 residues. Between the trimmed V and J ends, which lost 10 bases and 6 bases, there was a span of 13 bases. Germline V gives CDR1 SNHLY, CDR2 FYNNEI.

The chain links TRBV15 to TRBJ2-3; D perhaps matches TRBD2 (5 bases). Trimming took 3 bases from V and 0 from J, leaving 13 bases between them. Germline CDR1 LNHNV, CDR2 YYDKDF (reference sequence). This CDR3 region has 16 residues. The CDR3 protein is CATSRERGVSTDTQYF. CDR3 DNA: TGTGCCACCAGCAGGGAACGGGGAGTCAGCACAGATACGCAGTATTTT.

There are a few counts of this clone. The chain links TRBV2 to TRBJ2-5; TRBD2 agrees at 12 bases. The CDR3 covers 14 residues. V lost 6 bases and J lost 7; bases outside the gene matches: 6. Per germline, CDR1 SNHLY and CDR2 FYNNEI. CDR3 DNA sequence: TGTGCCAGCAGGGGACTAGCGGGCCCAGCGACCCAGTACTTC. As protein: CASRGLAGPATQYF.

In this sample, this clone turned up a few times. V and J are TRBV30 and TRBJ1-1; TRBD1 is a possible D gene (5 bases). The CDR3 is 12 amino acids. CDR1 is GTSNPN, CDR2 SVGIG, per germline (reference sequence). Trimming shortened V by 4 bases and J by 4 bases, and 10 bases separated the two germline ends. CDR3 nucleotide sequence: TGTGCCTGGAATCGGGGGGGCACTGAAGCTTTCTTT. Its protein product is CAWNRGGTEAFF. Complete variable domain (other parts from reference TRBV30 and TRBJ1-1): SQTIHQWPATLVQPVGSPLSLECTVEGTSNPNLYWYRQAAGRGLQLLFYSVGIGQISSEVPQNLSASRPQDRQFILSSKKLLLSDSGFYLCAWNRGGTEAFFGQGTRLTVV.